This passage covers 3 T cell receptor beta chains from one sample sequenced in a study of blood T cell repertoires in COVID-19 (dated by TCRdb to about 2020). Library creation used the immunoSEQ multiplex PCR assay. TCRdb retrieved this table from immuneACCESS and kept in-frame rearrangements only. Not all clones are present; in checked studies, unresolved V genes account for under half, and no reason is known for the remainder. The sample contains about 36,000 clones, over 60% of them found a single time. Clones ranked in the top ten supply roughly 2% of the sample. Sequencing was performed on peripheral blood. These receptors all come from a man between 60 and 75 years old with active COVID-19.

About this clone itself: One junction end does not reproduce the germline sequence, and a read error may be involved. The chain links TRBV7-7 to TRBJ2-5; TRBD2 aligns across 7 bases. The CDR3 loop spans 16 amino acids. Per germline, CDR1 SSHAT and CDR2 FNYEAQ (reference sequence). CDR3 DNA: TGTGCTAGCAGCCTCCATCCGGGAGGCGGGCCAGAGACCCAGTACTTC. Its protein product is CASSLHPGGGPETQYF. The full variable domain, rest sourced from reference TRBV7-7 and TRBJ2-5, is GAGVSQSPRYKVTKRGQDVTLRCDPISSHATLYWYQQALGQGPEFLTYFNYEAQPDKSGLPSDRFSAERPEGSISTLTIQRTEQRDSAMYRCASSLHPGGGPETQYFGPGTRLLVL.

The V and J genes are TRBV30 and TRBJ2-6; tentative D call: TRBD2 (5 bases). V lost 3 bases, J lost 4 bases, and 10 bases lay in between. CDR3 length equals 14 residues. Per germline, CDR1 GTSNPN and CDR2 SVGIG (reference sequence). The CDR3 spells CAWRRALGANVLTF. The CDR3, as DNA: TGTGCCTGGAGGCGGGCACTGGGGGCCAACGTCCTGACTTTC. Full variable domain (rest looked up from reference TRBV30 and TRBJ2-6): SQTIHQWPATLVQPVGSPLSLECTVEGTSNPNLYWYRQAAGRGLQLLFYSVGIGQISSEVPQNLSASRPQDRQFILSSKKLLLSDSGFYLCAWRRALGANVLTFGAGSRLTVL.

The chain links TRBV18 to TRBJ2-3, with D perhaps TRBD1 (6 bases). CDR3 size: 13 residues. Trimming took 1 base from V and 6 from J, leaving 8 bases between them. Germline V gene sequence: CDR1 KGHSH, CDR2 LQKENI. CDR3 amino acids: CASSPRDTDTQYF. The CDR3 region has the DNA TGTGCCAGCTCACCACGGGACACGGATACGCAGTATTTT.